This T cell receptor beta chain was sequenced in a study of T-cell memory formation after mild COVID-19. Study summary: Clusters of TCRs were largely donor specific.

V lost 4 bases and J 9 bases, leaving 19 bases between the germline ends. CDR3 length: 14 amino acids. Germline CDR1 and CDR2: SGHRS and YFSETQ. Study-wide results and caveats: Clones contracting over day 15 to 85 were CD4/CD8 balanced, with later expanders leaning CD4+. Contracting CD8+ clones were enriched in EMRA, CD4+ mainly in CM and EM.

Using constant-segment primers, 5'RACE produced TCR alpha and TCR beta cDNA libraries carrying sample barcodes and UMIs. TCRdb re-analysed the 5' RACE reads in MiXCR, keeping a single row per CDR3 protein. This table has hundreds of thousands of distinct CDR3 sequences, around 21% appearing once. Only a few counts were recorded for this clonotype. What it binds is unknown. Sequences were obtained from PBMCs or a T cell subset sorted from them (not recorded which). The origin of this receptor is an adult woman who had mild COVID-19 (a few samples of this study predate the infection). Cell type and time point are not known. The J gene is TRBJ2-5, the V gene TRBV5-1; a weak D match, TRBD1 (8 bases). CDR3 region: CASSVQGEGGPQYF. The CDR3 DNA follows: TGCGCCAGCAGCGTACAGGGGGAGGGCGGGCCCCAGTACTTC.